These 15 T cell receptor beta chains were all obtained from the same sample, sequenced in a study of T cells in women clearing cervical HPV infection. Clones were read by immunoSEQ multiplex PCR, and TCRdb kept only the in-frame ones, dropping some. Its clone listing holds more than 30,000 clones. Source material: blood buffy coat. Receptors originate from a woman aged 18 to 75 with a cervical HPV16 infection that either progressed to CIN3+ or cleared (not recorded which).

Details on this clone: The read ends 3 residues early relative to the CDR3; the germline J gene fills the gap. The V and J genes are TRBV20-1 and TRBJ2-1; D ambiguous. Germline V gene lookup returns CDR1 DFQATT and CDR2 SNEGSKA (reference sequence). The ends were cut back, 5 bases at V and 8 bases at J, with 13 bases in the middle. There are 12 residues in the CDR3. CDR3 region: CSAGARLDEQFF. CDR3 bases read: TGCAGTGCTGGCGCCCGACTCGATGAG.

As for this clone: The read comes to an end 3 residues before the CDR3 does, leaving the germline J gene to fill in the end. The chain joins TRBV18 to TRBJ1-2; 7 bases are a match to TRBD1. Germline V gene sequence: CDR1 KGHSH, CDR2 LQKENI. The CDR3 has 14 amino acids. CDR3 amino acids: CASSSRQGRHDYTF. The sequenced part of the CDR3 DNA is TGTGCCAGCTCATCTAGACAGGGTCGGCACGAC.

With regard to this clone: A junction end diverges from the germline sequence, so it may reflect a read error. The read halts 3 residues ahead of the CDR3 end, with the missing end drawn from the germline J gene. This chain joins TRBV20-1 and TRBJ2-2; 7 bases match TRBD2. Germline CDR1 and CDR2: DFQATT and SNEGSKA (reference sequence). The CDR3 spans 15 residues. The chain's CDR3 is CSAREGGGNTGELFF. The CDR3 DNA, read in part, is TGCAGTGCCAGAGAGGGCGGGGGGAACACCGGGGAG.

Comments on this clone: Read sequence stops 3 residues before the CDR3 end, and the germline J gene provides the missing end. The chain employs TRBV19 and TRBJ1-6, with D possibly TRBD1 on 5 matching bases. Germline assignment: CDR1 LNHDA and CDR2 SQIVND (reference sequence). The CDR3 totals 15 residues. V was shortened by 6 bases and J by 1 base, with 10 bases between the two germline ends. CDR3 in amino acids: CASRGRGSYNSPLHF. Partial CDR3 DNA: TGTGCCAGTAGGGGGAGGGGTTCCTATAATTCACCC.

By frequency, this clone is medium-sized (0.01 to 0.1%). The CDR3 is cut off 3 residues early in the read; its end comes from the germline J gene. V is TRBV6-2 or TRBV6-3 and J is TRBJ1-4, with D perhaps TRBD1 (6 bases). The CDR3 runs 16 residues. The germline V and J ends were trimmed by 6 bases and 8 bases, with 22 bases remaining between them. Looked up from germline, CDR1 is MNHEY and CDR2 is SVGEGT. CDR3 protein: CASSEGPPTGTEKLFF. The sequenced CDR3 bases are TGTGCCAGCAGCGAGGGACCCCCGACAGGCACGGAAAAA.

Concerning this clone itself: Read data end 3 residues before the CDR3 end; the end is taken from the germline J gene. V usage is TRBV30 and J usage is TRBJ1-2; 10 bases align to TRBD1. Germline V gives CDR1 GTSNPN, CDR2 SVGIG (reference sequence). The V and J ends lost 7 bases and 4 bases, in that order; junction bases with no gene match: 15. This CDR3 is built from 16 residues. The covered CDR3 bases are TGTGCCTCCACCTGGTCGGGACAGGGGTTTACCTATGGC. Its protein product is CASTWSGQGFTYG. From start to end, the CDR3 is CASTWSGQGFTYGYTF.

On this clone itself: Read data end 3 residues before the CDR3 end; the end is taken from the germline J gene. The chain recombines TRBV5-5 with TRBJ2-3; TRBD2 aligns across 9 bases. The CDR3 runs to 15 residues. Germline V gene lookup returns CDR1 SGHKS and CDR2 YYEKEE (reference sequence). The V and J ends lost 4 bases and 6 bases, in that order; junction bases with no gene match: 9. CDR3 in amino acids: CASSKGTSTWDTQYF. Partial CDR3 DNA: TGTGCCAGCAGCAAAGGGACTAGCACATGGGATACG.

Concerning this clone: Coverage ceases 3 residues before the CDR3 finishes, and the germline J gene fills in the end. V gene TRBV5-1 combines with J gene TRBJ2-2; 7 nucleotides align to TRBD2. The V segment lost 1 base and the J segment 9 bases; nucleotides outside the gene matches: 15. CDR1 is SGHRS, CDR2 YFSETQ, per germline. The CDR3 sequence is 17 residues long. CDR3 DNA, as far as it was read: TGCGCCAGCAGCTTGCAGTCTAGCGGCCCCTTGGGGCGGGAG. Translated, it gives CASSLQSSGPLGRE. The whole CDR3 region reads CASSLQSSGPLGRELFF.

As for this clone: The sequence runs out 3 residues before the end of the CDR3; the remainder is reconstructed from the germline J gene. The genes are TRBV20-1 and TRBJ2-1, with a possible D match to TRBD2 (6 bases). Germline CDR1 DFQATT, CDR2 SNEGSKA (reference sequence). CDR3 size: 13 residues. V lost 2 bases and J 5 bases, leaving 10 bases between the germline ends. CDR3 in amino acids: CSARLGGNNEQFF. The covered CDR3 bases are TGCAGTGCTAGATTGGGGGGAAACAATGAG.

Concerning this clone itself: One junction end does not reproduce the germline sequence, and a read error may be involved. The read halts 3 residues ahead of the CDR3 end, with the missing end drawn from the germline J gene. This chain connects TRBV11-2 to TRBJ2-1; the D gene is possibly TRBD2 (7 bases). CDR1 and CDR2 from the germline V gene are SGHAT and FQNNGV. CDR3 length: 13 residues. CDR3: CASRLEGGGEQFF. The sequenced part of the CDR3 DNA is TGTGCCAGCAGGTTAGAGGGGGGGGGTGAG.

For this clone: Sequencing ends 3 residues short of the CDR3 end; the germline J gene provides the rest. This chain uses TRBV11-2 with TRBJ2-7; a weak D match, TRBD1 (6 bases). Germline loops: CDR1 SGHAT, CDR2 FQNNGV. Trimming shortened V by 5 bases and J by 0 bases, and 8 bases separated the two germline ends. The CDR3 runs to 13 residues. This chain's CDR3 is CASSATGSYEQYF. The sequenced CDR3 bases are TGTGCCAGCAGCGCGACAGGCTCCTACGAG.

As to this clone: At one boundary the junction diverges from the germline segment, which might be a read error. From the germline J gene comes the end of the CDR3, since the read stops 3 residues before it. The genes are TRBV5-6 and TRBJ2-1; 10 bases match TRBD2. Looked up from germline, CDR1 is SGHDT and CDR2 is YYEEEE. The CDR3 length is 15 residues. The DNA read from the CDR3 is TGTGCCAGCAGTTTGGAACTAGCGGGGAACAATGAG. Its translation: CASSLELAGNNE. In full, the CDR3 is CASSLELAGNNEQFF. The whole variable domain, filled in from reference TRBV5-6 and TRBJ2-1, reads DAGVTQSPTHLIKTRGQQVTLRCSPKSGHDTVSWYQQALGQGPQFIFQYYEEEERQRGNFPDRFSGHQFPNYSSELNVNALLLGDSALYLCASSLELAGNNEQFFGPGTRLTVL.

Comment on this clone: Read sequence stops 3 residues before the CDR3 end, and the germline J gene provides the missing end. J is TRBJ1-5 and V is TRBV13; TRBD1 might be the D (6 bases). Trimming shortened V by 5 bases and J by 5 bases, and 19 bases separated the two germline ends. This CDR3 comprises 16 residues. In germline, CDR1 is PRHDT, CDR2 FYEKMQ (reference sequence). The covered CDR3 bases are TGTGCCAGCAGCCAACACGGGGCAGGGGTATATCAGCCC. Encoded protein: CASSQHGAGVYQP. The CDR3, in full, reads CASSQHGAGVYQPQHF. The whole variable domain, filled in from reference TRBV13 and TRBJ1-5, reads AAGVIQSPRHLIKEKRETATLKCYPIPRHDTVYWYQQGPGQDPQFLISFYEKMQSDKGSIPDRFSAQQFSDYHSELNMSSLELGDSALYFCASSQHGAGVYQPQHFGDGTRLSIL.

As concerns this clone: The read terminates 3 residues before the CDR3 end, so the remaining end is supplied by the germline J gene. This sequence joins TRBV7-2 and TRBJ1-5; D unclear. This CDR3 region has 14 residues. V shed 8 bases and J shed 2 bases, with 13 bases lying between them. Germline V gene data show CDR1 as SGHTA and CDR2 as FQGNSA. Incomplete CDR3 DNA: TGTGCCAGCTCAAAGTTGGCGGGCAATCAGCCC. It encodes CASSKLAGNQP. The whole CDR3 reads CASSKLAGNQPQHF.

Points on this clone: Sequencing ends 3 residues short of the CDR3 end; the germline J gene provides the rest. The rearrangement links TRBV7-8 to TRBJ1-6; 7 bases fit TRBD1. Trimming removed 3 bases from V and 9 bases from J; junction bases left unmatched: 5. The CDR3 extends over 14 amino acids. Germline V lookup: CDR1 SGHVS, CDR2 FQNEAQ. The CDR3: CASSFRTGSSPLHF. The sequenced part of the CDR3 DNA is TGTGCCAGCAGCTTCCGGACAGGCAGTTCACCC.